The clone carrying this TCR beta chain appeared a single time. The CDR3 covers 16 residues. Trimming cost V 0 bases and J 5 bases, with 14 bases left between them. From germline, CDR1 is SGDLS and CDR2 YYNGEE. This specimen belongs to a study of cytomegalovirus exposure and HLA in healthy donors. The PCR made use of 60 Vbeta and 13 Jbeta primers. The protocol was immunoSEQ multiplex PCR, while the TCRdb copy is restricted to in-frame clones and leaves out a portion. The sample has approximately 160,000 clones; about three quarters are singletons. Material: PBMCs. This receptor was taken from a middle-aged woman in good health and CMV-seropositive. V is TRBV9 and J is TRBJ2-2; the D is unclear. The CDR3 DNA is TGTGCCAGCAGCGTAGCTCCACAGCTGGCGACCGGGGAGCTGTTTTTT. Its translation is CASSVAPQLATGELFF.